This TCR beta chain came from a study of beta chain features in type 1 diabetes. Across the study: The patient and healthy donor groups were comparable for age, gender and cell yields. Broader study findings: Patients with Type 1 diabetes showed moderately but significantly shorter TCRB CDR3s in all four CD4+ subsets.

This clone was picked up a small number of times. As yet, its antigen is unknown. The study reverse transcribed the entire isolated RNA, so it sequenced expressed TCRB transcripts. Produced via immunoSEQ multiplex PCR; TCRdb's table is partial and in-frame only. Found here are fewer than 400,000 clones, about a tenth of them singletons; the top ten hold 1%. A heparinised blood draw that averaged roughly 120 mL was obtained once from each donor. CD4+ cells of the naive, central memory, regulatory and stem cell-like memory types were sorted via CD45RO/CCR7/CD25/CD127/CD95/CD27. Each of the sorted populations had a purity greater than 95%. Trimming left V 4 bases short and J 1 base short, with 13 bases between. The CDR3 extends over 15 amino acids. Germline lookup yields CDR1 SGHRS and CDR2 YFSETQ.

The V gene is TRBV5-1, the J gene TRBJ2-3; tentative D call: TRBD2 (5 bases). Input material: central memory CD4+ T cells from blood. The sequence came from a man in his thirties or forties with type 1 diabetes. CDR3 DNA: TGCGCCAGCAGCCCCGGGATTTGGGGCACAGATACGCAGTATTTT. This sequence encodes CASSPGIWGTDTQYF.